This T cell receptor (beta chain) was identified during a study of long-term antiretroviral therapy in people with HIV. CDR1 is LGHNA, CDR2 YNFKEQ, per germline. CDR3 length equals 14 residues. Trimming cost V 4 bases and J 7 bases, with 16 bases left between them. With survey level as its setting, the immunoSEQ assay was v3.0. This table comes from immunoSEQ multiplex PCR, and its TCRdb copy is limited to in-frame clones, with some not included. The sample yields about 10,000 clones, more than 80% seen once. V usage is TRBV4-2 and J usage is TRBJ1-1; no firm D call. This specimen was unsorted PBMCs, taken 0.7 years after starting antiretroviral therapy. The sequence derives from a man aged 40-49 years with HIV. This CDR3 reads CASSPQAPWGEAFF. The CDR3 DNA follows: TGTGCCAGCAGCCCTCAAGCCCCGTGGGGTGAAGCTTTCTTT.